The 3 T cell receptor beta chains listed next were all sequenced from one sample in a study of PD-1 blockade in classical Hodgkin lymphoma. The data were produced by immunoSEQ multiplex PCR, yet TCRdb's version contains in-frame clones alone and is incomplete. Seen here are under 20,000 clones, about 90% observed once, and the top ten hold 0.51%. Time point in this sample: newly diagnosed, previously untreated cHL patient sample. The CD4+ T cells used were purified from thawed PBMCs through magnetic negative selection. The specimen was CD4+ T cells from blood. The receptor source for this set is a human donor with classical Hodgkin lymphoma.

V is TRBV6-6 and J is TRBJ1-1; D is undetermined. Per germline, CDR1 MNHNY and CDR2 SVGAGI (reference sequence). The CDR3 contains 14 residues. The V end was cut by 0 bases, the J end by 6 bases, with 11 bases between. The CDR3 loop is CASSYSFGFSEAFF. CDR3 DNA: TGTGCCAGCAGTTACTCGTTCGGTTTCTCTGAAGCTTTCTTT.

This clone has just a few counts. V and J are TRBV25-1 and TRBJ1-4; no definite D call. Trimming left V 1 base short and J 13 bases short, with 10 bases between. This CDR3 has 12 residues. Germline loops: CDR1 MGHDK, CDR2 SYGVNS. CDR3 DNA: TGTGCCAGCAGTGAATCAAGGAGGAGACTGTTTTTT. Translating it yields CASSESRRRLFF.

The chain links TRBV6-5 to TRBJ1-1; D gene uncertain. This CDR3 contains 16 residues. V gave up 2 bases and J gave up 3 bases, with 16 bases separating them. Per the germline V gene, CDR1 is MNHEY and CDR2 is SVGAGI. CDR3 region: CASSYGEDRVYTEAFF. CDR3 coding DNA: TGTGCCAGCAGTTACGGAGAAGATAGGGTTTACACTGAAGCTTTCTTT.